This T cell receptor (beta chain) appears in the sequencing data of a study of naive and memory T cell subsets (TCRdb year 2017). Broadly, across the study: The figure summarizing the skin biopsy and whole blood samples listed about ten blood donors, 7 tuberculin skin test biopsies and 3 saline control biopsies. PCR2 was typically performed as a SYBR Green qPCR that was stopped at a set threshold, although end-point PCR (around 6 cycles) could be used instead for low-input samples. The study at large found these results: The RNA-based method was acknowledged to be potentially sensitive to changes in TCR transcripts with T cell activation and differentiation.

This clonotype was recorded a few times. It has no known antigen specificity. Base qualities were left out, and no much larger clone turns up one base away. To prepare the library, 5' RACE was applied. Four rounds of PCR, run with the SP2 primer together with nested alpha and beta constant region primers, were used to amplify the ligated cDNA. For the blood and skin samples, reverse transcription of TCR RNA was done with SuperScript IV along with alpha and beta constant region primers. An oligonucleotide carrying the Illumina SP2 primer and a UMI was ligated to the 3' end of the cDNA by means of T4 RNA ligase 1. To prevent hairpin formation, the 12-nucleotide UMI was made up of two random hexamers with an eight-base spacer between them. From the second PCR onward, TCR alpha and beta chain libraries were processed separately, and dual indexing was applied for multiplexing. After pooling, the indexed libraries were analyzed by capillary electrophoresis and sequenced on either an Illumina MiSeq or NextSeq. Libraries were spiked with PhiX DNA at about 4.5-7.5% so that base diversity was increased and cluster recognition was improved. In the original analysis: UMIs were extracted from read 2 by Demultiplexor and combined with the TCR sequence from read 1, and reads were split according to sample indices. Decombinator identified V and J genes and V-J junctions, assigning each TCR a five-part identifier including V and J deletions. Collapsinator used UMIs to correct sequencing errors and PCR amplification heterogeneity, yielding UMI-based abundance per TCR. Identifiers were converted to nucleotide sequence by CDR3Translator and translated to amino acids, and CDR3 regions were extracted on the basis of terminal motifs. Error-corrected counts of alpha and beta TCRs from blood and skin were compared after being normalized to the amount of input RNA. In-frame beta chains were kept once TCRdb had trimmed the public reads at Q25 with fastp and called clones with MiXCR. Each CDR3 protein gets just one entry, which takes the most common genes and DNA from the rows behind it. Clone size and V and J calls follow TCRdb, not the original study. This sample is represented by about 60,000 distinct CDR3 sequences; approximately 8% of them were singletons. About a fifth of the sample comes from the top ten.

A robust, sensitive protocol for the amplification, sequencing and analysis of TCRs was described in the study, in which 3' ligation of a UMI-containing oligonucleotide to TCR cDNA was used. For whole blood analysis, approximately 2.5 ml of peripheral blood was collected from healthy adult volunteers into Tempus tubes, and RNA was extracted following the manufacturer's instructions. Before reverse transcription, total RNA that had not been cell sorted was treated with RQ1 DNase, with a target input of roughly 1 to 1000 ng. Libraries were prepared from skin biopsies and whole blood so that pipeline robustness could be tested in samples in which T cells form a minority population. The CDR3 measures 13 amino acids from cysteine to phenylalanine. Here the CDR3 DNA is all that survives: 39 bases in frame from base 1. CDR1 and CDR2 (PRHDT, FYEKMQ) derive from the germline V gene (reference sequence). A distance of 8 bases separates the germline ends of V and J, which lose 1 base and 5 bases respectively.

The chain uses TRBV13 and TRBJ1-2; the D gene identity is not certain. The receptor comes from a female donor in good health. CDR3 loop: CASSLVSGYGYTF. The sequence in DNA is TGTGCCAGCAGCTTAGTTTCTGGGTATGGCTACACCTTC.